A single sample is the source of the 5 T cell receptor beta chains below, sequenced in a study of T cell responses to AZD1222 COVID-19 vaccine (dated by TCRdb to the early 2020s). The time point label of this sample denotes: baseline before first vaccination. The treatment or condition label here, explained by the study, means: meningococcal conjugate vaccine given as trial control. The receptor library was made with the immunoSEQ multiplex PCR assay. Drawn from immuneACCESS, this table holds only the in-frame rearrangements with V and J called that TCRdb kept. Clones are partly lost; checked studies trace under half to an unresolved V gene and leave the rest unexplained. Counted in this sample were approximately 77,000 clones; about 90% of them appeared once. Clones ranked in the top ten supply roughly 6.4% of the sample. The specimen was peripheral blood, collected on day 0 of MenACWY control vaccination. The receptor set was obtained from an adult in good health.

The J gene is TRBJ1-2, the V gene TRBV7-2, with D unresolved. The CDR3 is 15 residues long. From germline, CDR1 is SGHTA and CDR2 FQGNSA. V was trimmed by 1 base and J by 3 bases, leaving 12 bases between them. The CDR3 DNA is TGTGCCAGCAGCTTAGATACGGGTTGGGACTATGGCTACACCTTC. Amino acids: CASSLDTGWDYGYTF.

The gene calls are TRBV28 and TRBJ2-5, with 8 bases matching TRBD2. Germline-derived CDR1 and CDR2 are MDHEN and SYDVKM. The CDR3 runs to 14 residues. Trimming took 7 bases from V and 5 from J; bases not matched to a gene: 9. The CDR3 region has the DNA TGTGCCAGCACCTCCCTAGCGGGTTTTGAGACCCAGTACTTC. This codes for CASTSLAGFETQYF.

The gene calls are TRBV27 and TRBJ1-4; D ambiguous. The CDR3 length is 13 residues. The V end lost 3 bases, the J end lost 7 bases, and 9 bases lay between the germline ends. CDR1 MNHEY and CDR2 SMNVEV come from the germline V gene (reference sequence). The CDR3 DNA is TGTGCCAGCAGTTTTCGGGTTCGTGAAAAACTGTTTTTT. It specifies CASSFRVREKLFF.

The genes are TRBV28 and TRBJ1-1; D may be TRBD1 (6 bases). Trimming shortened V by 4 bases and J by 11 bases, and 23 bases separated the two germline ends. The CDR3 contains 15 residues. Per germline, CDR1 MDHEN and CDR2 SYDVKM. As DNA, the CDR3 is TGTGCCAGCAGTTCACCCCAGGCCGGGGGCAAGGGGGCTTTCTTT. This encodes CASSSPQAGGKGAFF. Using reference TRBV28 and TRBJ1-1 for the parts outside the CDR3, the full variable domain is DVKVTQSSRYLVKRTGEKVFLECVQDMDHENMFWYRQDPGLGLRLIYFSYDVKMKEKGDIPEGYSVSREKKERFSLILESASTNQTSMYLCASSSPQAGGKGAFFGQGTRLTVV.

The rearrangement uses TRBV7-3 and TRBJ1-1; no reliable D call. V gave up 0 bases and J gave up 8 bases, with 10 bases separating them. The CDR3 has 13 amino acids. CDR1 and CDR2 (germline): SGHTA, FQGTGA. The CDR3 region is CASSLTRAAEAFF. DNA for the CDR3: TGTGCCAGCAGCTTAACTAGGGCAGCCGAAGCTTTCTTT. Complete variable domain (other parts from reference TRBV7-3 and TRBJ1-1): GAGVSQTPSNKVTEKGKYVELRCDPISGHTALYWYRQSLGQGPEFLIYFQGTGAADDSGLPNDRFFAVRPEGSVSTLKIQRTERGDSAVYLCASSLTRAAEAFFGQGTRLTVV.